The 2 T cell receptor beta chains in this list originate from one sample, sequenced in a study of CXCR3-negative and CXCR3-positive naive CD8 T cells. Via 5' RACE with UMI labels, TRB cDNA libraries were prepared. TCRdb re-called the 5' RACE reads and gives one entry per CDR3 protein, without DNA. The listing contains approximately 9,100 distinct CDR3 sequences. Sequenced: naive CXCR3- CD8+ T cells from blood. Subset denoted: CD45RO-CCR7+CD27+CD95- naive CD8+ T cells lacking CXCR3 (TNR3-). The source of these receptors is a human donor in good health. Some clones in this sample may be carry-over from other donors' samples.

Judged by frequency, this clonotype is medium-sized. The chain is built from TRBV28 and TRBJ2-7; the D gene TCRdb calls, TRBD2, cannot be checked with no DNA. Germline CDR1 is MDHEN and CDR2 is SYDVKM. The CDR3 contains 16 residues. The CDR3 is CASSSTTSGGTYEQYF.

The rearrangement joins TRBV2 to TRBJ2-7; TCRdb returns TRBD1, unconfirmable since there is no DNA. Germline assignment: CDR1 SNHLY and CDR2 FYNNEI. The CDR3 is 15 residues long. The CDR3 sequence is CASRPWDRGKYEQYF. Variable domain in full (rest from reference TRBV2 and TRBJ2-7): EPEVTQTPSHQVTQMGQEVILRCVPISNHLYFYWYRQILGQKVEFLVSFYNNEISEKSEIFDDQFSVERPDGSNFTLKIRSTKLEDSAMYFCASRPWDRGKYEQYFGPGTRLTVT.